This entry describes one TCR beta chain. The germline gives CDR1 SGHRS, CDR2 YFSETQ. The CDR3 is made up of 15 amino acids. Trimming took 0 bases from V and 2 from J, leaving 9 bases between them. The sample is drawn from a study of early T cells in non-severe SARS-CoV-2 infection. Overall study context: Sequencing was performed on bulk RNA from unsorted whole blood, leaving chains unpaired.

Researchers attached unique molecular identifiers to individual cDNA molecules. One entry per CDR3 protein, called by TCRdb with MiXCR from the 5' RACE reads. The sample consists of roughly 100,000 distinct CDR3 sequences, about 15% of them appearing once. The TCR comes from an adult who was a healthcare worker with PCR-confirmed SARS-CoV-2 infection or an uninfected control (not recorded which). The sample comprised whole blood. The chain couples TRBV5-1 to TRBJ2-1; D might be TRBD1 or TRBD2, each matching 6 bases. In DNA form, the CDR3 reads TGCGCCAGCAGCTTGGAGGGGGGCCCCTACAATGAGCAGTTCTTC. Protein product: CASSLEGGPYNEQFF.